The rows below give T cell receptor beta chains drawn from one sample of a study of T cell changes during pregnancy in multiple sclerosis. Method: immunoSEQ multiplex PCR; TCRdb's copy keeps in-frame clones and lacks some. The sample holds tens of thousands of clones; less than 95% are singletons and the top ten take roughly 0.55%. Sequencing used CD4+ T cells from peripheral blood mononuclear cells, obtained in the third trimester of pregnancy. The receptors come from a female donor with multiple sclerosis, enrolled in a pregnancy study. Each CDR3 is given with its conserved first and last residue. The D gene is left open where the match is weak. Size is omitted from some rows. Given values are once, few, many or a class for expanded clones.

v_call: TRBV2
clone_size: few
d_call: NA
j_call: TRBJ1-1
cdr3_aa: CASSEEVGLGGAFF
cdr3_nt: TGTGCCAGCAGTGAAGAGGTGGGCCTGGGGGGAGCTTTCTTT

v_call: TRBV20-1
clone_size: once
d_call: NA
j_call: TRBJ2-5
cdr3_aa: CSAGLKETQYF
cdr3_nt: TGCAGTGCCGGACTGAAAGAGACCCAGTACTTC

v_call: TRBV19
clone_size: once
d_call: NA
j_call: TRBJ2-7
cdr3_aa: CASSNQGLLGEQYF
cdr3_nt: TGTGCCAGTAGTAACCAGGGGCTTTTGGGCGAGCAGTACTTC

v_call: TRBV7-6
clone_size: NA
d_call: TRBD1
j_call: TRBJ1-1
cdr3_aa: CASSLGGQGFMNTEAFF
cdr3_nt: TGTGCCAGCAGCTTAGGCGGACAGGGGTTCATGAACACTGAAGCTTTCTTT

v_call: TRBV7-2
clone_size: once
d_call: NA
j_call: TRBJ2-1
cdr3_aa: CASSLGKGYHEQFF
cdr3_nt: TGTGCCAGCAGCTTAGGAAAGGGGTATCATGAGCAGTTCTTC

v_call: TRBV2
clone_size: NA
d_call: NA
j_call: TRBJ2-5
cdr3_aa: CASSEVRGAQETQYF
cdr3_nt: TGTGCCAGCAGTGAAGTTCGGGGGGCCCAAGAGACCCAGTACTTC

v_call: TRBV2
clone_size: NA
d_call: NA
j_call: TRBJ1-5
cdr3_aa: CASSFDDLQHF
cdr3_nt: TGTGCCAGCAGCTTCGACGACTTACAGCATTTT

v_call: TRBV28
clone_size: NA
d_call: TRBD1
j_call: TRBJ2-1
cdr3_aa: CASSIQGAYNEQFF
cdr3_nt: TGTGCCAGCAGCATACAGGGGGCCTACAATGAGCAGTTCTTC

v_call: TRBV2
clone_size: NA
d_call: TRBD1
j_call: TRBJ1-4
cdr3_aa: CASGPGQPNEKLFF
cdr3_nt: TGTGCCAGCGGACCGGGACAGCCGAATGAAAAACTGTTTTTT

v_call: TRBV11-2
clone_size: NA
d_call: TRBD2
j_call: TRBJ2-4
cdr3_aa: CASSLDSRLAGAFKNIQYF
cdr3_nt: TGTGCCAGCAGCTTAGACTCGAGGCTAGCGGGAGCGTTCAAAAACATTCAGTACTTC

v_call: TRBV6-1
clone_size: NA
d_call: NA
j_call: TRBJ1-4
cdr3_aa: CASSEPPSATNEKLFF
cdr3_nt: TGTGCCAGCAGTGAACCCCCTTCTGCAACTAATGAAAAACTGTTTTTT

v_call: TRBV28
clone_size: NA
d_call: NA
j_call: TRBJ2-3
cdr3_aa: CASSSLAQDPDTQYF
cdr3_nt: TGTGCCAGCAGTTCGCTAGCTCAAGACCCAGATACGCAGTATTTT

v_call: TRBV18
clone_size: NA
d_call: TRBD1
j_call: TRBJ2-3
cdr3_aa: CASSPGQGPRTTQYF
cdr3_nt: TGTGCCAGCTCACCGGGACAGGGTCCTCGGACTACGCAGTATTTT

v_call: TRBV5-1
clone_size: NA
d_call: NA
j_call: TRBJ2-1
cdr3_aa: CASSLVASDEQFF
cdr3_nt: TGCGCCAGCAGCTTAGTGGCTAGCGATGAGCAGTTCTTC

v_call: TRBV6-1
clone_size: NA
d_call: NA
j_call: TRBJ2-3
cdr3_aa: CACIRAGVNTDTQYF
cdr3_nt: TGTGCCTGTATAAGGGCAGGGGTAAACACAGATACGCAGTATTTT

v_call: TRBV18
clone_size: NA
d_call: TRBD2
j_call: TRBJ2-1
cdr3_aa: CASSQSSTSGTYNEQFF
cdr3_nt: TGTGCCAGCTCACAATCGTCAACTAGCGGGACGTACAATGAGCAGTTCTTC

v_call: TRBV29-1
clone_size: NA
d_call: TRBD2
j_call: TRBJ2-7
cdr3_aa: CSITQGVPGTSGRIGEQYF
cdr3_nt: TGCAGCATCACTCAGGGGGTACCCGGGACTAGCGGGAGGATCGGCGAGCAGTACTTC

v_call: TRBV5-3
clone_size: NA
d_call: TRBD2
j_call: TRBJ2-7
cdr3_aa: CARSLGTSGIYTPPYEQYF
cdr3_nt: TGTGCCAGAAGCTTAGGGACTAGCGGGATTTATACGCCCCCCTACGAGCAGTACTTC

v_call: TRBV18
clone_size: NA
d_call: TRBD1
j_call: TRBJ2-2
cdr3_aa: CASSPPGQGTGELFF
cdr3_nt: TGTGCCAGCTCACCACCGGGACAGGGGACCGGGGAGCTGTTTTTT

v_call: TRBV5-1
clone_size: NA
d_call: TRBD1
j_call: TRBJ1-1
cdr3_aa: CASSLVTGRNTEAFF
cdr3_nt: TGCGCCAGCAGCCTTGTGACAGGGAGAAACACTGAAGCTTTCTTT

v_call: TRBV13
clone_size: NA
d_call: TRBD2
j_call: TRBJ2-1
cdr3_aa: CASSRGLAGVGNEQFF
cdr3_nt: TGTGCCAGCAGCCGGGGACTAGCGGGAGTCGGGAATGAGCAGTTCTTC

v_call: TRBV7-2
clone_size: NA
d_call: TRBD2
j_call: TRBJ2-1
cdr3_aa: CASSLEAGVGNEQFF
cdr3_nt: TGTGCCAGCAGCTTAGAAGCGGGGGTGGGGAATGAGCAGTTCTTC

v_call: TRBV6-5
clone_size: NA
d_call: TRBD2
j_call: TRBJ2-3
cdr3_aa: CASTMTSGSSHTQYF
cdr3_nt: TGTGCCAGCACTATGACTAGCGGATCCTCACATACGCAGTATTTT

v_call: TRBV2
clone_size: NA
d_call: NA
j_call: TRBJ1-1
cdr3_aa: CATCPSLSTEAFF
cdr3_nt: TGTGCCACCTGCCCTAGTCTGAGTACTGAAGCTTTCTTT

v_call: TRBV11-2
clone_size: NA
d_call: TRBD2
j_call: TRBJ2-5
cdr3_aa: CASSMTSFETQYF
cdr3_nt: TGTGCCAGCAGCATGACTAGCTTCGAGACCCAGTACTTC

v_call: TRBV19
clone_size: NA
d_call: NA
j_call: TRBJ2-1
cdr3_aa: CASSMGPGQFF
cdr3_nt: TGTGCCAGTAGTATGGGCCCTGGGCAGTTCTTC

v_call: TRBV18
clone_size: NA
d_call: NA
j_call: TRBJ1-4
cdr3_aa: CASSPRAAEKLFF
cdr3_nt: TGTGCCAGCTCACCGCGGGCTGCTGAAAAACTGTTTTTT

v_call: TRBV5-1
clone_size: once
d_call: TRBD1
j_call: TRBJ1-5
cdr3_aa: CASSSAGTGGINGNQPQHF
cdr3_nt: TGCGCCAGCAGCAGCGCCGGGACAGGGGGAATCAACGGCAATCAGCCCCAGCATTTT

v_call: TRBV19
clone_size: NA
d_call: NA
j_call: TRBJ2-1
cdr3_aa: CASSIQGSGNEQFF
cdr3_nt: TGTGCCAGTAGTATTCAGGGGAGTGGTAATGAGCAGTTCTTC

v_call: TRBV7-2
clone_size: few
d_call: NA
j_call: TRBJ1-2
cdr3_aa: CASSLGQINYGYTF
cdr3_nt: TGTGCCAGCAGCTTAGGACAAATTAACTATGGCTACACCTTC

v_call: TRBV18
clone_size: once
d_call: TRBD1
j_call: TRBJ2-1
cdr3_aa: CASSTLSLAVTGASEQFF
cdr3_nt: TGTGCCAGCTCGACACTCTCCCTTGCGGTGACAGGGGCGAGTGAGCAGTTCTTC

v_call: TRBV11-2
clone_size: once
d_call: NA
j_call: TRBJ2-1
cdr3_aa: CASSLASNEQFF
cdr3_nt: TGTGCCAGCAGCTTAGCATCCAATGAGCAGTTCTTC

v_call: TRBV5-4
clone_size: NA
d_call: TRBD2
j_call: TRBJ2-2
cdr3_aa: CASSLVGGRAGELFF
cdr3_nt: TGTGCCAGCAGCTTGGTGGGCGGGAGGGCCGGGGAGCTGTTTTTT

v_call: TRBV27
clone_size: NA
d_call: TRBD1
j_call: TRBJ1-2
cdr3_aa: CASSRQGASGYTF
cdr3_nt: TGTGCCAGCAGTCGACAGGGGGCGAGCGGCTACACCTTC

v_call: TRBV29-1
clone_size: NA
d_call: NA
j_call: TRBJ1-2
cdr3_aa: CSVSKGRDYGYTF
cdr3_nt: TGCAGCGTTTCTAAGGGGCGTGACTATGGCTACACCTTC

v_call: TRBV7-6
clone_size: NA
d_call: NA
j_call: TRBJ2-7
cdr3_aa: CASSLLAGPYEQYF
cdr3_nt: TGTGCCAGCAGCTTATTGGCAGGCCCCTACGAGCAGTACTTC

v_call: TRBV9
clone_size: NA
d_call: NA
j_call: TRBJ2-7
cdr3_aa: CASSYEGYEQYF
cdr3_nt: TGTGCCAGCAGCTACGAGGGCTACGAGCAGTACTTC

v_call: TRBV4-1
clone_size: NA
d_call: NA
j_call: TRBJ2-1
cdr3_aa: CASSQPYNEQFF
cdr3_nt: TGCGCCAGCAGCCAACCATACAATGAGCAGTTCTTC

v_call: TRBV28
clone_size: NA
d_call: NA
j_call: TRBJ2-3
cdr3_aa: CASSLGRASTDTQYF
cdr3_nt: TGTGCCAGCAGTTTAGGGCGGGCTAGTACAGATACGCAGTATTTT

v_call: TRBV4-3
clone_size: once
d_call: TRBD1
j_call: TRBJ2-1
cdr3_aa: CASSQWGTGAYNEQFF
cdr3_nt: TGCGCCAGCAGCCAATGGGGGACAGGGGCCTACAATGAGCAGTTCTTC

v_call: TRBV5-4
clone_size: once
d_call: TRBD2
j_call: TRBJ2-1
cdr3_aa: CASSWGLADYNEQFF
cdr3_nt: TGTGCCAGCAGCTGGGGACTAGCGGACTACAATGAGCAGTTCTTC

v_call: TRBV7-3
clone_size: NA
d_call: NA
j_call: TRBJ2-3
cdr3_aa: CASSPRAASTDTQYF
cdr3_nt: TGTGCCAGCAGCCCCAGGGCCGCTAGCACAGATACGCAGTATTTT

v_call: TRBV29-1
clone_size: NA
d_call: NA
j_call: TRBJ2-7
cdr3_aa: CSGRVGEGEQYF
cdr3_nt: TGCAGCGGAAGGGTCGGGGAAGGCGAGCAGTACTTC

v_call: TRBV19
clone_size: NA
d_call: NA
j_call: TRBJ2-5
cdr3_aa: CASSSNGGQETQYF
cdr3_nt: TGTGCCAGTAGTTCTAATGGAGGTCAAGAGACCCAGTACTTC

v_call: TRBV6-1
clone_size: NA
d_call: TRBD1
j_call: TRBJ2-5
cdr3_aa: CASSEEDRGSRTQYF
cdr3_nt: TGTGCCAGCAGTGAAGAGGACAGGGGTTCCAGGACCCAGTACTTC

v_call: TRBV28
clone_size: NA
d_call: TRBD1
j_call: TRBJ2-1
cdr3_aa: CASSFLVRGYYNEQFF
cdr3_nt: TGTGCCAGCAGTTTCCTGGTCAGGGGGTACTACAATGAGCAGTTCTTC

v_call: TRBV28
clone_size: NA
d_call: TRBD1
j_call: TRBJ1-4
cdr3_aa: CASSLRGTGSHEKLFF
cdr3_nt: TGTGCCAGCAGTTTAAGAGGGACAGGTTCCCATGAAAAACTGTTTTTT

v_call: TRBV27
clone_size: NA
d_call: NA
j_call: TRBJ2-5
cdr3_aa: CASSHLSQETQYF
cdr3_nt: TGTGCCAGCAGTCACCTTTCTCAGGAGACCCAGTACTTC

v_call: TRBV19
clone_size: NA
d_call: NA
j_call: TRBJ2-5
cdr3_aa: CASSIQGLARGETQYF
cdr3_nt: TGTGCCAGTAGTATCCAGGGTTTAGCACGTGGAGAGACCCAGTACTTC